The 7 T cell receptor beta chains below come from one sample, sequenced in a study of cytomegalovirus exposure and HLA in healthy donors. Only in-frame clones appear in the TCRdb table, and some are missing; sequencing was by immunoSEQ multiplex PCR. The sample consists of more than 85,000 clones, roughly 90% of them appearing once. Sequenced: PBMCs. These receptor sequences come from a woman in her twenties or thirties in good health and CMV-seropositive.

The rearrangement links TRBV4-3 to TRBJ2-3, with 7 bases fitting TRBD2. The germline CDR1 and CDR2 sequences are LGHNA and YSLEER. This CDR3 is built from 15 residues. The ends lost 1 base at V and 2 bases at J; junction bases unmatched: 3. The CDR3 is CASSQAGGPTDTQYF. CDR3 DNA: TGCGCCAGCAGCCAAGCGGGAGGCCCCACAGATACGCAGTATTTT.

The CDR3 DNA follows: TGTGCCATCAGTGAAATACAGCTCACAGATACGCAGTATTTT. Protein sequence: CAISEIQLTDTQYF. The chain is built from TRBV10-3 and TRBJ2-3; D unclear. Per the germline V gene, CDR1 is ENHRY and CDR2 is SYGVKD. CDR3 length: 14 residues. V was clipped by 3 bases and J by 2 bases, with 9 bases between them.

The CDR3 spells CASSTVVYGYTF. The CDR3 bases are TGTGCCAGTAGTACCGTAGTCTATGGCTACACCTTC. The chain carries TRBV19 and TRBJ1-2; D not certain. Looked up from germline, CDR1 is LNHDA and CDR2 is SQIVND (reference sequence). CDR3 length: 12 amino acids. V gave up 4 bases and J gave up 4 bases, with 7 bases separating them.

The rearrangement joins TRBV5-4 to TRBJ1-2, with TRBD1 identical over 9 bases. Germline-derived CDR1 and CDR2 are SGHNT and YYREEE (reference sequence). This CDR3 spans 15 amino acids. The junction had 8 bases not matched to a gene; V was cut back by 3 bases and J by 5 bases. The DNA for the CDR3 is TGTGCCAGCAGCTCCGATAGGGACAGGGTGTATGGCTACACCTTC. It encodes CASSSDRDRVYGYTF.

CDR3 in amino acids: CASSYGLATNTGELFF. Written as DNA, the CDR3 is TGTGCCAGCAGTTACGGCCTAGCGACGAACACCGGGGAGCTGTTTTTT. This chain uses TRBV6-6 with TRBJ2-2; possibly TRBD2 for D (6 bases). V was trimmed by 2 bases and J by 0 bases, leaving 10 bases between them. Germline loops: CDR1 MNHNY, CDR2 SVGAGI (reference sequence). The CDR3 has 16 residues.

V is TRBV25-1 and J is TRBJ2-5; D uncertain. Per the germline V gene, CDR1 is MGHDK and CDR2 is SYGVNS. CDR3 size: 14 residues. Deletions cut 4 bases from V and 0 bases from J, with 9 bases between. The CDR3 is CASSGKDYQETQYF. In DNA, the CDR3 is TGTGCCAGCAGTGGAAAAGACTACCAAGAGACCCAGTACTTC.

This clone was recorded once. The chain links TRBV29-1 to TRBJ2-3; 14 nucleotides line up with TRBD2. The length of the CDR3 is 15 residues. Germline values: CDR1 SQVTM, CDR2 ANQGSEA. V shed 4 bases, J shed 0 bases, and the junction held 0 bases outside the gene matches. CDR3 bases: TGCAGCGTTGGACTAGCGGGAGGGAGCACAGATACGCAGTATTTT. Residues: CSVGLAGGSTDTQYF.